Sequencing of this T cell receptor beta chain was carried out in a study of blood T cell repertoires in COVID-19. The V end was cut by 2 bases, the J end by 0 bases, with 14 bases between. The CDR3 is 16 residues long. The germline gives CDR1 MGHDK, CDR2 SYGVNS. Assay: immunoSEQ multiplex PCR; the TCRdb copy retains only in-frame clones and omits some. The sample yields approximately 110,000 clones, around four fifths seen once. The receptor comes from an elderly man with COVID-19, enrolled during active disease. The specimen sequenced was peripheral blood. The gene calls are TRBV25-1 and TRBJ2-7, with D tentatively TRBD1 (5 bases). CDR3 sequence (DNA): TGTGCCAGCAGTGAAGCAGGGTGGAGCCGCTCCTACGAGCAGTACTTC. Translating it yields CASSEAGWSRSYEQYF.